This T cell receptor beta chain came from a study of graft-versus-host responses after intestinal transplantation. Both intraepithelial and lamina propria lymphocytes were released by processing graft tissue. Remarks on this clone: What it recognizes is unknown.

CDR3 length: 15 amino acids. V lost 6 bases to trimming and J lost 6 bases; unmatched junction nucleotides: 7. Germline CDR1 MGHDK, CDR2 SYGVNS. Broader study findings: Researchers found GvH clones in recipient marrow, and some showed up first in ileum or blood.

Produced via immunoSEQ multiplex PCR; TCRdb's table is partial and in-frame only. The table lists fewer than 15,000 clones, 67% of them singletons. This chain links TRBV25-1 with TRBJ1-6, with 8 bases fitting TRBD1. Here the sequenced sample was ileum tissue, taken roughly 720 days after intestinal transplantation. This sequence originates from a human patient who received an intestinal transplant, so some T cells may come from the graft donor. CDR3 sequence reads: CASRPFTGGNSPLHF. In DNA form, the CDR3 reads TGTGCCAGCAGGCCTTTCACAGGGGGTAATTCACCCCTCCACTTT.